A single sample is the source of the 7 T cell receptor beta chains below, sequenced in a study of naive and memory T cell subsets. Both TRBC1 and TRBC2 were covered by a beta constant-region primer of two equimolar oligonucleotides. Four rounds of PCR amplified the ligated cDNA using nested alpha and beta constant-region primers plus SP2. MiXCR, run by TCRdb on the UMI-ligation and nested PCR reads, gives a single entry per CDR3 protein. The sample lists 15,000 to 20,000 distinct CDR3 sequences, roughly 10% occurring once. The sequenced sample consisted of central memory CD8+ T cells from blood. The receptors were gathered from a human donor in good health.

In its sample, this clonotype ranks as medium-sized. V and J are TRBV5-5 and TRBJ1-2; 8 positions agree with TRBD1. With V trimmed by 0 bases and J by 3 bases, 4 bases remained unmatched. The CDR3 loop spans 15 amino acids. Germline V gives CDR1 SGHKS, CDR2 YYEKEE (reference sequence). CDR3 residues: CASSLDRGAYYGYTF. In DNA form, the CDR3 reads TGTGCCAGCAGCTTGGACAGGGGGGCCTACTATGGCTACACCTTC.

This clonotype was recorded a few times. The V and J genes are TRBV12-3 or TRBV12-4 and TRBJ2-5, with D unresolved. CDR3 size: 16 residues. Trimming took 2 bases from V and 4 from J, leaving 17 bases between them. In DNA form, the CDR3 reads TGTGCCAGCAGTTTACAACGGCTAGTCTGGGGAGAGACCCAGTACTTC. Protein sequence: CASSLQRLVWGETQYF.

The chain uses TRBV28 and TRBJ2-2; 8 nucleotides agree with TRBD1. The CDR3 has 15 residues. Unmatched junction bases numbered 4, after V lost 2 bases and J lost 5 bases. Germline V gene sequence: CDR1 MDHEN, CDR2 SYDVKM. Here the CDR3 reads CASSLGQGVTGELFF. The CDR3 DNA follows: TGTGCCAGCAGTTTAGGACAGGGAGTGACCGGGGAGCTGTTTTTT.

This clonotype was detected many times. The rearrangement links TRBV7-9 to TRBJ2-7; D is perhaps TRBD1 (7 bases). Trimming took 5 bases from V and 5 from J, leaving 10 bases between them. Per the germline V gene, CDR1 is SEHNR and CDR2 is FQNEAQ (reference sequence). There are 12 residues in the CDR3. CDR3 loop: CASSRRGDEQYF. The CDR3 coding sequence is TGTGCCAGCAGCCGCAGGGGGGACGAGCAGTACTTC.

The rearrangement links TRBV7-2 to TRBJ1-2; no firm D call. This CDR3 is built from 12 residues. With 2 bases removed from V and 6 bases from J, the gap between germline ends came to 7 bases. Germline V gene lookup returns CDR1 SGHTA and CDR2 FQGNSA. For the CDR3, the DNA is TGTGCCAGCAGCTTATGGTTAGATGGCTACACCTTC. This codes for CASSLWLDGYTF.

At least ten counts were recorded for this clonotype. This sequence joins TRBV6-6 and TRBJ1-5; D may be TRBD1 (6 bases). V was clipped by 0 bases and J by 6 bases, with 9 bases between them. The CDR3 totals 14 residues. Germline V gives CDR1 MNHNY, CDR2 SVGAGI (reference sequence). The DNA for the CDR3 is TGTGCCAGCAGTTACTCGGAGGGGGGTCAGCCCCAGCATTTT. The encoded protein is CASSYSEGGQPQHF.

The gene calls are TRBV12-3 or TRBV12-4 and TRBJ2-1; 7 bases fit TRBD1. CDR3 length equals 13 residues. After removal of 6 bases from V and 7 bases from J, the junction contained 6 bases not matched to a gene. The CDR3 coding sequence is TGTGCCAGCAGAAACGACAGGGAGAATGAGCAGTTCTTC. Its protein is CASRNDRENEQFF.